The following is a T cell receptor (beta chain) sequence with its context. Its antigen is not identified. PCR amplification relied on 60 Vbeta primers (plus 13 Jbeta primers). TCRdb's table, derived via immunoSEQ multiplex PCR, lists solely in-frame clones and lacks some. The sample comprises more than 100,000 clones, approximately 84% of which are singletons, and about 1.5% rests with the top ten. The data were taken from a study of cytomegalovirus exposure and HLA in healthy donors. Broader study findings: Across donors, sequencing depth was assumed by presence/absence analyses to be roughly uniform. Upon later analysis, HLA-associated TCR beta chains proved more clonally expanded than other, equally common chains.

Germline CDR1 reads SNHLY; CDR2 reads FYNNEI. V lost 7 bases and J lost 1; bases outside the gene matches: 6. The CDR3 spans 16 residues. This TCR derives from a woman younger than 30 in good health and CMV-seronegative. The chain couples TRBV2 to TRBJ2-7, with TRBD2 matching over 14 bases. Sequencing was done on a sample of PBMCs. The CDR3 protein is CASTGTSGGVSYEQYF. CDR3 nucleotide sequence: TGTGCCAGCACCGGGACTAGCGGGGGAGTTTCCTACGAGCAGTACTTC.